This TCR beta chain was sequenced during a study of PD-1 blockade in classical Hodgkin lymphoma. Turning to the study itself: Patients were given intravenous nivolumab, 3 mg/kg, every 2 weeks.

Every one of the patients relapsed after autologous stem cell transplantation (brentuximab vedotin exposure was variable). Germline CDR1 is SGHNT and CDR2 is YENEEA. The CDR3 spans 16 residues. V lost 6 bases to trimming and J lost 6 bases; unmatched junction nucleotides: 16. The protocol was immunoSEQ multiplex PCR, while the TCRdb copy is restricted to in-frame clones and leaves out a portion. The sample holds tens of thousands of clones, around four fifths seen once. The sequenced sample was peripheral blood mononuclear cells (PBMCs), obtained before the second cycle of nivolumab. This receptor was obtained from a human donor with classical Hodgkin lymphoma. V gene TRBV11-3 combines with J gene TRBJ2-7, with TRBD2 identical over 8 bases. The CDR3 DNA follows: TGTGCCAGCAGTCCGCTGCGGGGACTAGGTCGGGGCGAGCAGTACTTC. It yields the protein CASSPLRGLGRGEQYF.